These 29 T cell receptor beta chains were all obtained from the same sample, sequenced in a study of blood T cell repertoires in COVID-19. Measured with immunoSEQ multiplex PCR; TCRdb has only the in-frame clones, and not every one. This sample carries tens of thousands of clones, around 88% of them seen once, and the ten largest clones take 4.8%. Sample: peripheral blood. The receptors derive from a woman older than 75 with acute or convalescent COVID-19.

The chain combines TRBV2 with TRBJ1-2, with 7 bases that match TRBD1. The germline V gene encodes CDR1 SNHLY and CDR2 FYNNEI. The CDR3 length is 14 residues. V lost 3 bases and J lost 3; bases outside the gene matches: 4. The CDR3 region is CASSETGSHYGYTF. The DNA of the CDR3 is TGTGCCAGCAGTGAGACAGGGAGTCACTATGGCTACACCTTC.

This clone was seen a handful of times. This chain links TRBV5-6 with TRBJ2-4; D remains ambiguous. V was trimmed by 6 bases and J by 0 bases, leaving 16 bases between them. This CDR3 spans 16 amino acids. Germline V gives CDR1 SGHDT, CDR2 YYEEEE. The CDR3 nucleotides read TGTGCCAGCAACCGTGGCGGCGTGCTAGCCAAAAACATTCAGTACTTC. This sequence encodes CASNRGGVLAKNIQYF.

The V call is TRBV3-1 (or the pseudogene TRBV3-2), the J call TRBJ1-6; 7 nucleotides line up with TRBD1. V gave up 4 bases and J gave up 7 bases; unmatched junction bases: 7. From germline, CDR1 is LGHDT and CDR2 YNNKEL (reference sequence). CDR3 length: 15 amino acids. The CDR3 spells CASSRFGDRNSPLHF. The CDR3 DNA reads as TGTGCCAGCAGCCGATTTGGGGACAGAAATTCACCCCTCCACTTT.

The CDR3 loop reads CAWSVLRGAGETQYF. In DNA, the CDR3 is TGTGCCTGGAGTGTACTCCGGGGGGCGGGAGAGACCCAGTACTTC. The V gene is TRBV30, the J gene TRBJ2-5; D is possibly TRBD2 (7 bases). There are 15 residues in the CDR3. CDR1 GTSNPN and CDR2 SVGIG come from the germline V gene (reference sequence). Trimming took off 0 bases at V and 4 bases at J, with 15 bases between the two ends.

V is TRBV7-2 and J is TRBJ1-6; possibly TRBD1 for D (5 bases). The CDR3 is made up of 15 amino acids. V lost 1 base and J lost 9, with 13 bases in between. Germline CDR1 is SGHTA and CDR2 is FQGNSA. The CDR3 DNA follows: TGTGCCAGCAGCTTAGGGGGGAGGGATCGTTCACCCCTCCACTTT. Translation gives CASSLGGRDRSPLHF.

The chain couples TRBV11-1 to TRBJ2-2, with D possibly being TRBD1 (6 bases). Trimming stripped 5 bases from V and 14 bases from J, with 15 bases between. The CDR3 spans 12 residues. Germline V CDR1 and CDR2: SGHAT, FQDESV (reference sequence). For the CDR3, the DNA is TGTGCCAGCAGCCTCAACACAGGGCCACTGTTTTTT. Translation gives CASSLNTGPLFF.

The chain employs TRBV5-1 and TRBJ2-5, with 8 bases that match TRBD2. Germline CDR1 is SGHRS and CDR2 is YFSETQ. CDR3 size: 17 residues. V was pared by 3 bases and J by 1 base, with 11 bases of the junction left unmatched. CDR3 nucleotide sequence: TGCGCCAGCAGCTGGAGGGGTAGCGGGACCACCCAAGAGACCCAGTACTTC. It encodes CASSWRGSGTTQETQYF.

This rearrangement joins TRBV6-5 to TRBJ2-1; 15 nucleotides agree with TRBD2. The junction had 8 bases not matched to a gene; V was cut back by 7 bases and J by 10 bases. Germline V gives CDR1 MNHEY, CDR2 SVGAGI. This CDR3 region has 15 residues. CDR3 sequence reads: CASTKGLAGGGEQFF. DNA for the CDR3: TGTGCCAGCACCAAGGGACTAGCGGGAGGAGGCGAGCAGTTCTTC.

The V gene is TRBV6-4, the J gene TRBJ2-1, with D hard to call. Germline values: CDR1 MRHNA, CDR2 SNTAGT. The length of the CDR3 is 12 residues. The V end lost 3 bases, the J end lost 4 bases, and 4 bases lay between the germline ends. The CDR3 coding sequence is TGTGCCAGCAGTGAACGGTACAATGAGCAGTTCTTC. It translates to CASSERYNEQFF.

V gene TRBV5-4 combines with J gene TRBJ2-7; TRBD2 is a possible D gene (5 bases). Germline V lookup: CDR1 SGHNT, CDR2 YYREEE (reference sequence). V was shortened by 1 base and J by 6 bases, with 14 bases between the two germline ends. The CDR3 has 14 amino acids. DNA for the CDR3: TGTGCCAGCAGCTTGAAGGGAGTTTGGGCCGAGCAGTACTTC. As protein: CASSLKGVWAEQYF.

The chain carries TRBV3-1 (or the pseudogene TRBV3-2) and TRBJ1-1; TRBD1 agrees at 8 bases. Germline CDR1 is LGHDT and CDR2 is YNNKEL (reference sequence). This CDR3 has 15 residues. With 4 bases clipped from V and 4 bases from J, the junction kept 8 bases outside the gene matches. The CDR3 region is CASSPYQGARTEAFF. The CDR3 nucleotides are TGTGCCAGCAGCCCTTACCAGGGGGCACGCACTGAAGCTTTCTTT.

In DNA form, the CDR3 reads TGTGCCATCAGCGGACAGGGCGATCAGCCCCAGCATTTT. Its translation is CAISGQGDQPQHF. This chain joins TRBV10-3 and TRBJ1-5; 8 bases are shared with TRBD1. V lost 6 bases, J lost 5 bases, and 3 bases stayed unmatched. CDR1 and CDR2 from the germline V gene are ENHRY and SYGVKD. This CDR3 has 13 amino acids.

V is TRBV2 and J is TRBJ2-2; D perhaps matches TRBD2 (5 bases). Trimming stripped 2 bases from V and 1 base from J, with 17 bases between. Germline lookup yields CDR1 SNHLY and CDR2 FYNNEI. The CDR3 contains 18 residues. CDR3 DNA: TGTGCCAGCAGTGAATTAGCGAACCACCGCGGGAACACCGGGGAGCTGTTTTTT. Translating gives CASSELANHRGNTGELFF.

The V call is TRBV5-8, the J call TRBJ1-1; D gene unclear. The germline CDR1 and CDR2 sequences are SGHTS and YDEGEE. The ends were cut back, 6 bases at V and 8 bases at J, with 17 bases in the middle. The CDR3 runs 13 residues. The CDR3 sequence is CASKVTAGKEAFF. CDR3 coding DNA: TGTGCCAGCAAAGTAACCGCGGGGAAAGAAGCTTTCTTT. The full variable domain, rest sourced from reference TRBV5-8 and TRBJ1-1, is EAGVTQSPTHLIKTRGQQATLRCSPISGHTSVYWYQQALGLGLQFLLWYDEGEERNRGNFPPRFSGRQFPNYSSELNVNALELEDSALYLCASKVTAGKEAFFGQGTRLTVV.

V and J are TRBV7-2 and TRBJ2-1; TRBD2 agrees at 10 bases. Germline assignment: CDR1 SGHTA and CDR2 FQGNSA. V was clipped by 1 base and J by 7 bases; unmatched bases: 7. CDR3 length: 16 amino acids. The CDR3: CASSLVAGGQGNEQFF. In DNA form, the CDR3 reads TGTGCCAGCAGCTTAGTAGCGGGGGGCCAAGGGAATGAGCAGTTCTTC. The whole variable domain, filled in from reference TRBV7-2 and TRBJ2-1, reads GAGVSQSPSNKVTEKGKDVELRCDPISGHTALYWYRQSLGQGLEFLIYFQGNSAPDKSGLPSDRFSAERTGGSVSTLTIQRTQQEDSAVYLCASSLVAGGQGNEQFFGPGTRLTVL.

This chain joins TRBV5-1 and TRBJ1-4; 8 bases line up with TRBD1. The CDR3 spans 17 residues. Germline V gives CDR1 SGHRS, CDR2 YFSETQ. J gave up 0 bases and V 0 bases, and 4 bases lay outside the gene matches. CDR3 coding DNA: TGCGCCAGCAGCTTGGGGACAGGGACCGCAACTAATGAAAAACTGTTTTTT. This sequence encodes CASSLGTGTATNEKLFF.

This rearrangement joins TRBV18 to TRBJ1-2, with 8 bases that match TRBD1. CDR1 and CDR2 (germline): KGHSH, LQKENI. The CDR3 runs 16 residues. V lost 2 bases to trimming and J lost 4 bases; unmatched junction nucleotides: 9. This CDR3 is CASSPSRQGAVYGYTF. Here the CDR3 DNA reads TGTGCCAGCTCACCATCTCGGCAGGGGGCGGTCTATGGCTACACCTTC. The whole variable domain, remainder taken from reference TRBV18 and TRBJ1-2, is NAGVMQNPRHLVRRRGQEARLRCSPMKGHSHVYWYRQLPEEGLKFMVYLQKENIIDESGMPKERFSAEFPKEGPSILRIQQVVRGDSAAYFCASSPSRQGAVYGYTFGSGTRLTVV.

The rearrangement joins TRBV20-1 to TRBJ1-1, with 8 nucleotides matching TRBD1. The J segment lost 8 bases and the V segment lost 3 bases, leaving 2 bases of the junction unmatched. Germline-derived CDR1 and CDR2 are DFQATT and SNEGSKA (reference sequence). The CDR3 loop spans 11 amino acids. The CDR3 loop reads CSASDRGEAFF. CDR3 coding DNA: TGCAGTGCTAGTGACAGGGGAGAAGCTTTCTTT.

To note about this clone: Distinct nucleotide sequences in the sample also encode this CDR3. The chain uses TRBV5-1 and TRBJ2-1; 9 nucleotides align to TRBD2. With 6 bases clipped from V and 4 bases from J, the junction kept 5 bases outside the gene matches. The CDR3 runs to 14 residues. The germline CDR1 and CDR2 sequences are SGHRS and YFSETQ. The CDR3 spells CASKSGGSYNEQFF. CDR3 bases: TGCGCCAGCAAGAGCGGGGGGTCGTACAATGAGCAGTTCTTC.

This chain uses TRBV19 with TRBJ2-3; D perhaps matches TRBD2 (5 bases). V was trimmed by 3 bases and J by 0 bases, leaving 10 bases between them. Germline CDR1 and CDR2: LNHDA and SQIVND (reference sequence). CDR3 length equals 15 residues. The CDR3 spells CASSMLAASTDTQYF. In nucleotides, the CDR3 is TGTGCCAGTAGTATGCTAGCAGCTAGCACAGATACGCAGTATTTT.

The J gene is TRBJ1-2, the V gene TRBV6-5; no definite D call. V was shortened by 8 bases and J by 3 bases, with 7 bases between the two germline ends. Looked up from germline, CDR1 is MNHEY and CDR2 is SVGAGI. The CDR3 covers 11 residues. The CDR3 DNA follows: TGTGCCAGCGTACTCGACTATGGCTACACCTTC. This translates into CASVLDYGYTF.

This clone was picked up one time. The chain recombines TRBV9 with TRBJ1-2; 10 nucleotides match TRBD1. Germline values: CDR1 SGDLS, CDR2 YYNGEE. V lost 2 bases and J lost 1; bases outside the gene matches: 2. The CDR3 has 15 residues. This CDR3 is CASSVGQGFNYGYTF. In DNA, the CDR3 is TGTGCCAGCAGCGTGGGACAGGGGTTTAACTATGGCTACACCTTC.

This sequence joins TRBV7-8 and TRBJ2-7; D might be TRBD1 (6 bases). This CDR3 region has 16 residues. The V and J ends lost 5 bases and 0 bases respectively, with 17 bases between them. CDR1 SGHVS and CDR2 FQNEAQ come from the germline V gene. DNA of the CDR3: TGTGCCAGCAGCCGAACAGGGATTCAGGACTCCTACGAGCAGTACTTC. Translated: CASSRTGIQDSYEQYF.

This clone occurred once. This chain connects TRBV7-2 to TRBJ2-5; TRBD2 might be the D (6 bases). CDR3 length: 18 amino acids. The germline V gene has CDR1 SGHTA and CDR2 FQGNSA. V lost 0 bases and J 0 bases, leaving 17 bases between the germline ends. The CDR3 region is CASSLAQRALAYQETQYF. The CDR3 DNA reads as TGTGCCAGCAGCTTAGCGCAGAGAGCTCTAGCGTACCAAGAGACCCAGTACTTC.

The chain carries TRBV29-1 and TRBJ2-1; the D gene is possibly TRBD2 (6 bases). The germline CDR1 and CDR2 sequences are SQVTM and ANQGSEA. The CDR3 extends over 15 amino acids. Trimming cost V 1 base and J 0 bases, with 10 bases left between them. CDR3 in amino acids: CSVEGGVLSYNEQFF. DNA for the CDR3: TGCAGCGTTGAAGGGGGGGTCCTCTCCTACAATGAGCAGTTCTTC.

This chain uses TRBV5-1 with TRBJ1-2; 7 bases map to TRBD1. Germline CDR1 is SGHRS and CDR2 is YFSETQ. The trim removed 2 bases at V and 3 bases at J, leaving 13 bases unmatched. CDR3 size: 17 residues. The CDR3 region has the DNA TGCGCCAGCAGCTTACTTACAGGGGTAGGAATAGACTATGGCTACACCTTC. As protein: CASSLLTGVGIDYGYTF.

Note on this clone: A read error may account for a junction end that differs from germline. The V and J genes are TRBV5-1 and TRBJ2-6; D not certain. The CDR3 runs 12 residues. The germline V gene has CDR1 SGHRS and CDR2 YFSETQ. This CDR3 is CASSSGANVLTF. The CDR3 DNA reads as TGCGCCAGTAGCTCTGGGGCCAACGTCCTGACTTTC.

The chain recombines TRBV6-6 with TRBJ1-1; D may be TRBD1 (5 bases). This CDR3 has 14 amino acids. Germline CDR1 reads MNHNY; CDR2 reads SVGAGI (reference sequence). Trimming took off 2 bases at V and 5 bases at J, with 12 bases between the two ends. The CDR3 DNA follows: TGTGCCAGCAGTTACCCGCAGGGCGAGACTGAAGCTTTCTTT. Protein: CASSYPQGETEAFF.

The table lists this clone with a few counts. The genes are TRBV9 and TRBJ1-1; D is undetermined. The CDR3 consists of 15 residues. Germline CDR1 reads SGDLS; CDR2 reads YYNGEE. Trimming cost V 0 bases and J 2 bases, with 11 bases left between them. CDR3 region: CASSVDPGLNTEAFF. CDR3 nucleotides: TGTGCCAGCAGCGTAGATCCGGGATTAAACACTGAAGCTTTCTTT.